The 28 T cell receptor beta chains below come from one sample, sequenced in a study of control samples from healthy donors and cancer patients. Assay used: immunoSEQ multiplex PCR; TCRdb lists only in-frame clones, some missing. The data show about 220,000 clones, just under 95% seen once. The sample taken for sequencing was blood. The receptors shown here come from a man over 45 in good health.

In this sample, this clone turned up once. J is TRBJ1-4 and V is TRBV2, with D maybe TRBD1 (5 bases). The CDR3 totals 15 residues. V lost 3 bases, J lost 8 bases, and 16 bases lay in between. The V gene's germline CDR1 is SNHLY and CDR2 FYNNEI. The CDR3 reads CASSEQAGNVEKLFF. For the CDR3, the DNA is TGTGCCAGCAGTGAGCAGGCAGGGAACGTCGAAAAACTGTTTTTT. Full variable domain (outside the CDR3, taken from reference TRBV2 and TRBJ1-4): EPEVTQTPSHQVTQMGQEVILRCVPISNHLYFYWYRQILGQKVEFLVSFYNNEISEKSEIFDDQFSVERPDGSNFTLKIRSTKLEDSAMYFCASSEQAGNVEKLFFGSGTQLSVL.

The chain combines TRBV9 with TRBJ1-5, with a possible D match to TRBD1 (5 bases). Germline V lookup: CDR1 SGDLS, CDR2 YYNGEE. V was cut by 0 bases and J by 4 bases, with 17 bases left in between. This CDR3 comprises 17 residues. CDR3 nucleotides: TGTGCCAGCAGCGTAGGCCCCGGGGACGGAGGAAATCAGCCCCAGCATTTT. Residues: CASSVGPGDGGNQPQHF. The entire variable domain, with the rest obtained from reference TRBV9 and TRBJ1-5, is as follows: DSGVTQTPKHLITATGQRVTLRCSPRSGDLSVYWYQQSLDQGLQFLIQYYNGEERAKGNILERFSAQQFPDLHSELNLSSLELGDSALYFCASSVGPGDGGNQPQHFGDGTRLSIL.

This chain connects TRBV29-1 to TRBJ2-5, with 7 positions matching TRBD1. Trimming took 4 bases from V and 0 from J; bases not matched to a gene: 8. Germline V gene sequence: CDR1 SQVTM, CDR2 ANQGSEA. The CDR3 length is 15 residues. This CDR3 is CSVAGGGQNQETQYF. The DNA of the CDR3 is TGCAGCGTTGCTGGTGGGGGACAGAACCAAGAGACCCAGTACTTC.

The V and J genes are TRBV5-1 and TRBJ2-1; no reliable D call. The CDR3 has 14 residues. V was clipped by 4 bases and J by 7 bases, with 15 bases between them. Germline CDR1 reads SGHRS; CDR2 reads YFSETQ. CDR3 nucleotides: TGCGCCAGCAGCCCCGACGGGTTAAGAAATGAGCAGTTCTTC. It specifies CASSPDGLRNEQFF.

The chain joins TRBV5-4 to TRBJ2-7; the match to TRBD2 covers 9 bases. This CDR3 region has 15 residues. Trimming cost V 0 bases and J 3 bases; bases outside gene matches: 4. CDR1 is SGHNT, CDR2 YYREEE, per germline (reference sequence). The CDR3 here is CASSLGLAGNYEQYF. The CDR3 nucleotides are TGTGCCAGCAGCTTGGGGCTAGCGGGGAACTACGAGCAGTACTTC.

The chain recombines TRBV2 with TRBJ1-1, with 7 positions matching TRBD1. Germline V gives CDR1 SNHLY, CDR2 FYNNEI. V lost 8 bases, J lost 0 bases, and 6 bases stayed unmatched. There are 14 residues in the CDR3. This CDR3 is CASGAGQMNTEAFF. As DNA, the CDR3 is TGTGCCAGCGGCGCGGGACAGATGAACACTGAAGCTTTCTTT.

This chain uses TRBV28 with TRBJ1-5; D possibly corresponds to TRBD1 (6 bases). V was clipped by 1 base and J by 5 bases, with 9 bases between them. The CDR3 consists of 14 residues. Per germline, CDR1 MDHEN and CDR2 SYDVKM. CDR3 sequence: CASSLSHRDQPQHF. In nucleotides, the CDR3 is TGTGCCAGCAGTTTATCCCACAGGGATCAGCCCCAGCATTTT.

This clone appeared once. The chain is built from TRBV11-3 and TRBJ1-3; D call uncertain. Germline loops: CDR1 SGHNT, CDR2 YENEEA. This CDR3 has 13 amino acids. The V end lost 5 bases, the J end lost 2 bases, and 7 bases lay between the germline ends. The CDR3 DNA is TGTGCCAGCAGCCTAATCACTGGAAACACCATATATTTT. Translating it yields CASSLITGNTIYF.

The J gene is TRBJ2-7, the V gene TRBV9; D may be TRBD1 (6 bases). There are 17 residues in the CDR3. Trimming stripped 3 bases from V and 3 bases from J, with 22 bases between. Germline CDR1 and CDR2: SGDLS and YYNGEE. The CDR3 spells CASSAPNPGRGNYEQYF. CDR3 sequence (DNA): TGTGCCAGCAGCGCTCCGAATCCGGGCAGGGGAAACTACGAGCAGTACTTC.

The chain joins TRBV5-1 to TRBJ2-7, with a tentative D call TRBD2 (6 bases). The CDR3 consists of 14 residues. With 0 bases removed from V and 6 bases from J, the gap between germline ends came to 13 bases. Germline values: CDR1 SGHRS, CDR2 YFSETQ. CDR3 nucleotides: TGCGCCAGCAGCTTGGATCCGGGGGTAAGCGAGCAGTACGTC. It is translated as CASSLDPGVSEQYV.

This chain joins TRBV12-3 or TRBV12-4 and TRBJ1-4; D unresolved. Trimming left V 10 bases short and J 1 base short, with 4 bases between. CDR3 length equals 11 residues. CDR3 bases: TGTGCCATTCTAACTAATGAAAAACTGTTTTTT. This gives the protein CAILTNEKLFF.

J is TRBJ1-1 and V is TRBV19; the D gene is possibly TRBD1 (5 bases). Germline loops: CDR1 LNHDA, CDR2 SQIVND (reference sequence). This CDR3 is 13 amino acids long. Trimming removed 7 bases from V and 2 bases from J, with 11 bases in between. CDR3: CASTPDRNTEAFF. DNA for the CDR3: TGTGCCAGTACCCCAGACAGAAACACTGAAGCTTTCTTT.

CDR3 in DNA: TGCGCCAGCAGCCAAGATCAGGGTACCTCTCTGTACGGCTATGGCTACACCTTC. Amino acids: CASSQDQGTSLYGYGYTF. The chain has TRBV4-3 and TRBJ1-2, with D possibly matching TRBD1 (5 bases). Trimming took 0 bases from V and 4 from J, leaving 21 bases between them. This CDR3 comprises 18 residues. Germline V gene data show CDR1 as LGHNA and CDR2 as YSLEER.

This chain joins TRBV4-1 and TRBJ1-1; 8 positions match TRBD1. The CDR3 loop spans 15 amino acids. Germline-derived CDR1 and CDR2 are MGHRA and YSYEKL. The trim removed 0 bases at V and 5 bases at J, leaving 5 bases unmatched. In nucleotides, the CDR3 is TGCGCCAGCAGCCAAGAAGGCAGGGGGCGGACTGAAGCTTTCTTT. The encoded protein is CASSQEGRGRTEAFF.

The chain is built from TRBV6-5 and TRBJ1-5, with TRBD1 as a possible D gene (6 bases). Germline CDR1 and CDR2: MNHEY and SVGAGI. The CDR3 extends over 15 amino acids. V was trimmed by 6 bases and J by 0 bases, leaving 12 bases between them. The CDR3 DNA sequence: TGTGCCAGCAGGCTACAGGGTCTTAGCAATCAGCCCCAGCATTTT. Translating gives CASRLQGLSNQPQHF.

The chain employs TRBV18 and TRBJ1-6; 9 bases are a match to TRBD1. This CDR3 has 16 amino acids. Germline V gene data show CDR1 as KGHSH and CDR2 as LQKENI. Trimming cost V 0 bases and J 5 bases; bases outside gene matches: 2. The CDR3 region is CASSPPGQGDNSPLHF. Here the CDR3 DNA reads TGTGCCAGCTCACCACCGGGACAGGGAGATAATTCACCCCTCCACTTT.

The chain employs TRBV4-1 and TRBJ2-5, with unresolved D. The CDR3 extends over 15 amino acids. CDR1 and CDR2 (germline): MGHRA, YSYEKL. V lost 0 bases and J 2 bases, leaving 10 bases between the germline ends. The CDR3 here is CASSQDLGRQETQYF. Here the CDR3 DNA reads TGCGCCAGCAGCCAAGATTTAGGACGACAAGAGACCCAGTACTTC.

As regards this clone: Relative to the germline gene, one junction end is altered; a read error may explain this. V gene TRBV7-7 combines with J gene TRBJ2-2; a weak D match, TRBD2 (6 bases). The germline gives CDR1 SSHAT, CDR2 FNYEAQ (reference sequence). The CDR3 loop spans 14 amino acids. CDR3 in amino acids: CASSLNQGAGGLFF. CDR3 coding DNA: TGTGCCAGCAGCTTAAATCAGGGAGCCGGGGGGCTGTTTTTT.

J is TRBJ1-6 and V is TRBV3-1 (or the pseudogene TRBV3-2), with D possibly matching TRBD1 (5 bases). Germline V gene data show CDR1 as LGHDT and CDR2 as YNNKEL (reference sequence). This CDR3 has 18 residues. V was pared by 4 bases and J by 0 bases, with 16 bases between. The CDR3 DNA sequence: TGTGCCAGCAGCCCCAGGGCCCGCCCCAGCTCCTATAATTCACCCCTCCACTTT. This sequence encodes CASSPRARPSSYNSPLHF.

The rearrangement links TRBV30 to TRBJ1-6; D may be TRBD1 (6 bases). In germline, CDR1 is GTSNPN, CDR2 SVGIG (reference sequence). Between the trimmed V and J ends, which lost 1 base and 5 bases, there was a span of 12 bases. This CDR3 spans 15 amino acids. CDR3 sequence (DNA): TGTGCCTGGAGTGCTTCGGGACACAATAATTCACCCCTCCACTTT. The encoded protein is CAWSASGHNNSPLHF.

The CDR3 reads CASSQLAGVSSYEQYF. DNA for the CDR3: TGTGCCAGCAGCCAACTTGCGGGGGTTAGCTCCTACGAGCAGTACTTC. This rearrangement joins TRBV3-1 (or the pseudogene TRBV3-2) to TRBJ2-7, with 7 bases matching TRBD2. CDR1 is LGHDT, CDR2 YNNKEL, per germline (reference sequence). This CDR3 region has 16 residues. Trimming at V came to 2 bases and at J to 0 bases, leaving 7 bases not matched to a gene.

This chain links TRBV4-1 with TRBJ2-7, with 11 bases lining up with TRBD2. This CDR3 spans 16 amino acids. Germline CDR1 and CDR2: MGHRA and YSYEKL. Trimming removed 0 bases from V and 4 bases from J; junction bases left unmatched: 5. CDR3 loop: CASSQDRLAGGYEQYF. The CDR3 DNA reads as TGCGCCAGCAGCCAAGATAGGCTAGCGGGGGGTTACGAGCAGTACTTC.

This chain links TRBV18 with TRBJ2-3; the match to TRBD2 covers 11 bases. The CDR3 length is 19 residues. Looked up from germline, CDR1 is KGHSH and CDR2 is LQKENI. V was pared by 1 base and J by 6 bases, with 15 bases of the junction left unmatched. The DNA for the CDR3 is TGTGCCAGCTCACCACAGGGACTAGCGGAGCCGACGTACACGGATACGCAGTATTTT. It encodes CASSPQGLAEPTYTDTQYF. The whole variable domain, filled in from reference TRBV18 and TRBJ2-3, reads NAGVMQNPRHLVRRRGQEARLRCSPMKGHSHVYWYRQLPEEGLKFMVYLQKENIIDESGMPKERFSAEFPKEGPSILRIQQVVRGDSAAYFCASSPQGLAEPTYTDTQYFGPGTRLTVL.

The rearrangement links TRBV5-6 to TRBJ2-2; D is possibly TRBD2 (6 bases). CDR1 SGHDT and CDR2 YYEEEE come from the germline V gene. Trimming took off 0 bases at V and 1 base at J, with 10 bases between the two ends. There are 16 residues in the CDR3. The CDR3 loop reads CASSLVQGGNTGELFF. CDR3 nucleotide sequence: TGTGCCAGCAGCTTGGTGCAGGGAGGGAACACCGGGGAGCTGTTTTTT. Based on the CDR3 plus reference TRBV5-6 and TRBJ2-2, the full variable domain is DAGVTQSPTHLIKTRGQQVTLRCSPKSGHDTVSWYQQALGQGPQFIFQYYEEEERQRGNFPDRFSGHQFPNYSSELNVNALLLGDSALYLCASSLVQGGNTGELFFGEGSRLTVL.

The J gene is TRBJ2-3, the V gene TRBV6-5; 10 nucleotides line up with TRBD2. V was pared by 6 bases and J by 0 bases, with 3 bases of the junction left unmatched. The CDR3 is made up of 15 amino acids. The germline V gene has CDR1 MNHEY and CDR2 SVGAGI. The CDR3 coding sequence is TGTGCCAGCAGAAGCGGGGGGGCTAGCACAGATACGCAGTATTTT. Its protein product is CASRSGGASTDTQYF.

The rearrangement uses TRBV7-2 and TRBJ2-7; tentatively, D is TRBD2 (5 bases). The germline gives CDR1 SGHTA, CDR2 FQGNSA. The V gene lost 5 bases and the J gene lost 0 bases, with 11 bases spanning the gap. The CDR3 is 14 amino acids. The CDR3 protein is CASSPAGGSYEQYF. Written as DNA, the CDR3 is TGTGCCAGCAGCCCCGCGGGCGGCTCCTACGAGCAGTACTTC. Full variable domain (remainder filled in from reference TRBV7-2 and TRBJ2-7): GAGVSQSPSNKVTEKGKDVELRCDPISGHTALYWYRQSLGQGLEFLIYFQGNSAPDKSGLPSDRFSAERTGGSVSTLTIQRTQQEDSAVYLCASSPAGGSYEQYFGPGTRLTVT.

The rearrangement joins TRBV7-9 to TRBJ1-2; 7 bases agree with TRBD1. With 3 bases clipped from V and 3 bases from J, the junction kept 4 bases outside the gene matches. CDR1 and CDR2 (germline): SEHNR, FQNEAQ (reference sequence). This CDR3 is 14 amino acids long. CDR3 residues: CASSLRGQDYGYTF. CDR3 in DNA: TGTGCCAGCAGCTTGAGGGGGCAGGACTATGGCTACACCTTC.

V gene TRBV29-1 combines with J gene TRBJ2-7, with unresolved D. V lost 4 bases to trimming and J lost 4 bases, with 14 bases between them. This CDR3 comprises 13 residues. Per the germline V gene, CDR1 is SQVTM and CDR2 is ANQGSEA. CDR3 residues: CSVGTDATYEQYF. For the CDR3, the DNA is TGCAGCGTTGGGACCGACGCGACTTACGAGCAGTACTTC.